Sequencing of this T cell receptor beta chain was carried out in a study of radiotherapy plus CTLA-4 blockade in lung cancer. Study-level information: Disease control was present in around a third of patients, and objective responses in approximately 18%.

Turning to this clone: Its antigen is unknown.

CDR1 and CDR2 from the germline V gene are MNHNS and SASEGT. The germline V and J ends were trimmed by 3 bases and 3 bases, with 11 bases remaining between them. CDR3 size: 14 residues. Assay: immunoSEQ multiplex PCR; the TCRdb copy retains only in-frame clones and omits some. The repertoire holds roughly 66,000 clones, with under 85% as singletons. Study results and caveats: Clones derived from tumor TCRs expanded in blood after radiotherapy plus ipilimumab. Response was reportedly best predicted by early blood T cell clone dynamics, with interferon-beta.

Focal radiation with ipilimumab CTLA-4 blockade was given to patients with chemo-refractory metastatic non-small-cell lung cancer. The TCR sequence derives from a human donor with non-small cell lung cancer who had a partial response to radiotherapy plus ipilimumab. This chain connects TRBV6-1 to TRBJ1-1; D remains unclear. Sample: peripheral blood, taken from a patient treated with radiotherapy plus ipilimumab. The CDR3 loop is CASSDRIVYTEAFF. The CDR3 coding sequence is TGTGCCAGCAGTGACAGGATCGTGTACACTGAAGCTTTCTTT.